This TCR beta chain derives from a study of blood T cells in healthy people across ages. Findings of the study overall: The study found more naive CD4+ cells and higher diversity in long-lived than aged donors.

Of note for this clonotype: No antigen is known for it.

There are 13 residues in the CDR3. Trimming took 3 bases from V and 3 from J, leaving 9 bases between them. With a J-beta primer mix and a sample-barcoded 5' primer, a second PCR ran about 7 to 12 cycles. TCRdb ran MiXCR on the 5' RACE reads and lists one entry per CDR3 protein. The sample gives about 1.4 million distinct CDR3 sequences, approximately 59% of which show up once; under 8.5% is in the top ten. The rearrangement links TRBV12-3 or TRBV12-4 to TRBJ2-7; D gene unclear. The source of this sequence is a man between 18 and 35 years old in good health. The sequenced material came from blood. The CDR3 bases are TGTGCCAGCAGTTTGAGTGAGGTCTACGAGCAGTACTTC. This codes for CASSLSEVYEQYF.